The 6 T cell receptor beta chains below were found in one sample sequenced in a study of cytomegalovirus exposure and HLA in healthy donors. Primers: 60 Vbeta forward and 13 Jbeta reverse. Only in-frame clones appear in the TCRdb table, and some are missing; sequencing was by immunoSEQ multiplex PCR. This sample yields roughly 140,000 clones, of which roughly 78% are seen a single time; around 6.5% belongs to the top ten. The source material was PBMCs. The receptor source for this set is a man aged 50-59 years in good health and CMV-seropositive.

The V and J genes are TRBV11-2 and TRBJ2-1, with D perhaps TRBD2 (5 bases). This CDR3 is 13 amino acids long. The V end lost 5 bases, the J end lost 7 bases, and 12 bases lay between the germline ends. Germline loops: CDR1 SGHAT, CDR2 FQNNGV. For the CDR3, the DNA is TGTGCCAGCAGCGCCGAGGACTGGAATGAGCAGTTCTTC. As protein: CASSAEDWNEQFF.

This clone was detected once. The rearrangement joins TRBV15 to TRBJ2-1; D ambiguous. The CDR3 has 13 amino acids. Germline CDR1 LNHNV, CDR2 YYDKDF (reference sequence). The ends were cut back, 3 bases at V and 9 bases at J, with 12 bases in the middle. This CDR3 is CATSRPSVGEQFF. In DNA, the CDR3 is TGTGCCACCAGCAGGCCCTCGGTTGGTGAGCAGTTCTTC.

V and J are TRBV5-4 and TRBJ1-1; D gene unclear. The CDR3 extends over 13 amino acids. Looked up from germline, CDR1 is SGHNT and CDR2 is YYREEE (reference sequence). Trimming removed 1 base from V and 4 bases from J, with 8 bases in between. CDR3 nucleotides: TGTGCCAGCAGCTTGATGCGGGGCACTGAAGCTTTCTTT. This codes for CASSLMRGTEAFF.

The chain uses TRBV5-4 and TRBJ2-1, with D uncertain. CDR1 SGHNT and CDR2 YYREEE come from the germline V gene (reference sequence). The ends were cut back, 3 bases at V and 8 bases at J, with 9 bases in the middle. The CDR3 runs to 12 residues. CDR3 in DNA: TGTGCCAGCAGCTCGTCCGGGTATGAGCAGTTCTTC. This codes for CASSSSGYEQFF.

V gene TRBV6-5 combines with J gene TRBJ2-6; 8 nucleotides match TRBD1. J lost 12 bases, V lost 5 bases, and 6 bases had no gene match. The CDR3 runs to 13 residues. Germline V gene sequence: CDR1 MNHEY, CDR2 SVGAGI. CDR3 nucleotides: TGTGCCAGCAGTGTTTCACAGGGGGGCGTCCTGACTTTC. Translation gives CASSVSQGGVLTF.

This chain joins TRBV5-1 and TRBJ2-7, with TRBD2 as a possible D gene (5 bases). Germline V gene data show CDR1 as SGHRS and CDR2 as YFSETQ. Trimming took 5 bases from V and 7 from J, leaving 19 bases between them. This CDR3 has 14 amino acids. The CDR3 loop is CASRGGVGVREQYF. Written as DNA, the CDR3 is TGCGCCAGCAGAGGTGGAGTGGGAGTTAGGGAGCAGTACTTC.